The next 11 T cell receptor beta chains were all read from a single sample in a study of shared clonotypes between healthy human individuals. This table comes from immunoSEQ multiplex PCR, and its TCRdb copy is limited to in-frame clones, with some not included. The sample comprises about 1.1 million clones, 75% to 80% of which are singletons, and 0.6% to 0.7% rests with the top ten. The sample was memory CD4+ T cells from PBMCs. Subset noted: CD45RA-negative fraction. The source is a young man in good health. Some clones in this sample may be carry-over from other donors' samples.

This rearrangement joins TRBV4-1 to TRBJ1-4; 7 bases match TRBD1. CDR3 length equals 14 residues. CDR1 is MGHRA and CDR2 is YSYEKL in the germline V gene. J lost 8 bases, V lost 1 base, and 4 bases had no gene match. CDR3 sequence: CASSQVGGLEKLFF. DNA for the CDR3: TGCGCCAGCAGCCAAGTAGGGGGCCTGGAAAAACTGTTTTTT.

The J gene is TRBJ1-3, the V gene TRBV6-1, with D perhaps TRBD1 (6 bases). The germline V gene has CDR1 MNHNS and CDR2 SASEGT. The germline V and J ends were trimmed by 1 base and 4 bases, with 17 bases remaining between them. CDR3 length: 17 residues. In DNA, the CDR3 is TGTGCCAGCAGTGAAGTATACATAGGGCAGGGGGGAAACACCATATATTTT. This codes for CASSEVYIGQGGNTIYF.

The gene calls are TRBV5-1 and TRBJ2-3, with D possibly called TRBD1 or TRBD2 (6 bases each). CDR1 is SGHRS, CDR2 YFSETQ, per germline. V was trimmed by 3 bases and J by 3 bases, leaving 17 bases between them. This CDR3 has 16 residues. The CDR3 region has the DNA TGCGCCAGCAGCTGGGGTCAGGGGACTCCTACAGATACGCAGTATTTT. Translating it yields CASSWGQGTPTDTQYF.

Points on this clone: Other nucleotide sequences in the sample specify the same CDR3. The chain joins TRBV27 to TRBJ2-1; no clear D gene. Germline V CDR1 and CDR2: MNHEY, SMNVEV (reference sequence). V dropped 0 bases and J dropped 9 bases, with 6 bases sitting between them. There are 12 residues in the CDR3. The CDR3 spells CASSLSFGEQFF. In DNA, the CDR3 is TGTGCCAGCAGTTTATCGTTCGGTGAGCAGTTCTTC.

The chain is built from TRBV7-8 and TRBJ2-7; D unresolved. Trimming stripped 3 bases from V and 5 bases from J, with 14 bases between. Germline values: CDR1 SGHVS, CDR2 FQNEAQ. This CDR3 is built from 14 residues. The CDR3 loop reads CASSLNRASDEQYF. The CDR3 nucleotides are TGTGCCAGCAGCTTGAACCGGGCCAGCGACGAGCAGTACTTC.

V usage is TRBV7-2 and J usage is TRBJ2-5; 9 bases match TRBD1. Trimming cost V 3 bases and J 4 bases; bases outside gene matches: 9. In germline, CDR1 is SGHTA, CDR2 FQGNSA. This CDR3 is built from 16 residues. As DNA, the CDR3 is TGTGCCAGCAGCTTCCCCCCGGGACAGGGCGGAGAGACCCAGTACTTC. As protein: CASSFPPGQGGETQYF.

The chain links TRBV13 to TRBJ2-7, with TRBD2 identical over 14 bases. This CDR3 has 14 amino acids. After removal of 8 bases from V and 1 base from J, the junction contained 1 base not matched to a gene. The germline CDR1 and CDR2 sequences are PRHDT and FYEKMQ (reference sequence). The CDR3, as DNA: TGTGCCAGCCGGACTAGCGGGAGGTCCTACGAGCAGTACTTC. Translated: CASRTSGRSYEQYF.

This rearrangement joins TRBV9 to TRBJ1-1; TRBD1 is a possible D gene (5 bases). Germline loops: CDR1 SGDLS, CDR2 YYNGEE. This CDR3 has 14 residues. Trimming removed 0 bases from V and 7 bases from J, with 13 bases in between. The CDR3 loop is CASSVGGREGEAFF. The CDR3 DNA reads TGTGCCAGCAGCGTAGGGGGCAGGGAGGGTGAAGCTTTCTTT.

V usage is TRBV4-1 and J usage is TRBJ2-7, with a possible D match to TRBD2 (5 bases). With 0 bases removed from V and 9 bases from J, the gap between germline ends came to 15 bases. CDR3 length equals 14 residues. Per the germline V gene, CDR1 is MGHRA and CDR2 is YSYEKL. CDR3 DNA: TGCGCCAGCAGCCAAGATCCATCGGTGGAGGCGCAGTACTTC. Protein product: CASSQDPSVEAQYF.

The chain is built from TRBV27 and TRBJ2-2; 8 bases map to TRBD1. This CDR3 is built from 18 residues. The germline V gene encodes CDR1 MNHEY and CDR2 SMNVEV (reference sequence). With 2 bases clipped from V and 0 bases from J, the junction kept 8 bases outside the gene matches. This CDR3 is CASSLVFGQGSNTGELFF. In nucleotides, the CDR3 is TGTGCCAGCAGTTTAGTCTTCGGACAGGGCTCGAACACCGGGGAGCTGTTTTTT.

The rearrangement links TRBV5-1 to TRBJ1-1; a possible D gene is TRBD1 (5 bases). The CDR3 has 14 amino acids. Germline V gene lookup returns CDR1 SGHRS and CDR2 YFSETQ. V was cut by 5 bases and J by 3 bases, with 14 bases left in between. This CDR3 reads CASRVSRGDTEAFF. The DNA of the CDR3 is TGCGCCAGCAGGGTATCTAGGGGAGACACTGAAGCTTTCTTT.